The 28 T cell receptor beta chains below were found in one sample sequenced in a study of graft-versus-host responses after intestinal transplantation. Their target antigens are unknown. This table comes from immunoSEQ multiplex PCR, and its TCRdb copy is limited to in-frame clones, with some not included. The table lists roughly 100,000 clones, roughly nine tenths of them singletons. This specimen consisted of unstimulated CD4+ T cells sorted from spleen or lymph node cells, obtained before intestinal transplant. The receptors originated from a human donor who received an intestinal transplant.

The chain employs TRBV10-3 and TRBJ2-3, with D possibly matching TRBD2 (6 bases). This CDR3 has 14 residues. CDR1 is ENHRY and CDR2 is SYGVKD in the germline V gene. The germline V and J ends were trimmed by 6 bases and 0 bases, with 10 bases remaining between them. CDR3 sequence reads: CAIRPGLSTDTQYF. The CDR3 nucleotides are TGTGCCATCAGGCCGGGACTTAGCACAGATACGCAGTATTTT.

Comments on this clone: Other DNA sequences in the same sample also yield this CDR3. The CDR3 reads CASSEGARGGPQETQYF. The CDR3 DNA follows: TGTGCCAGCTCAGAAGGAGCTCGCGGAGGTCCCCAAGAGACCCAGTACTTC. The chain couples TRBV18 to TRBJ2-5; the D gene is possibly TRBD2 (5 bases). This CDR3 contains 17 residues. Germline loops: CDR1 KGHSH, CDR2 LQKENI. V lost 5 bases to trimming and J lost 1 base, with 20 bases between them.

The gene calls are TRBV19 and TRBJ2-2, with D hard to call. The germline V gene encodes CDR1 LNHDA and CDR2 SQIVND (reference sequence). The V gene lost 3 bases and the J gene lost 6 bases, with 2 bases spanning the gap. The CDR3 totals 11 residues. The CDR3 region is CASSMAGELFF. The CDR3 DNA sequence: TGTGCCAGTAGTATGGCCGGGGAGCTGTTTTTT.

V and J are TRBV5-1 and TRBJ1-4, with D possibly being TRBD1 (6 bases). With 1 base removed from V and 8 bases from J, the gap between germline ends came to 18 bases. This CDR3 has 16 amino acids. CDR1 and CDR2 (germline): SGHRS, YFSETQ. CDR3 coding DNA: TGCGCCAGCAGCTTGATGTGGGTACAGGGTCGGGAAAAACTGTTTTTT. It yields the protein CASSLMWVQGREKLFF.

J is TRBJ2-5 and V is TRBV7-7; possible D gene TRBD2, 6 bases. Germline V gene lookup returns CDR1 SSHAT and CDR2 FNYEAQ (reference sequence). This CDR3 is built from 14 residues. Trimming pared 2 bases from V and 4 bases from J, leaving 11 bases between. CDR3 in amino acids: CASSLRGTVETQYF. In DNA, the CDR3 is TGTGCCAGCAGCTTACGTGGGACTGTAGAGACCCAGTACTTC.

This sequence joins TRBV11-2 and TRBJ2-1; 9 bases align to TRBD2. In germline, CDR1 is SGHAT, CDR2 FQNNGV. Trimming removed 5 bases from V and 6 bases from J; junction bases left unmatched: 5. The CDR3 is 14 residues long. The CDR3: CASSLIAGANEQFF. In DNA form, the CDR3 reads TGTGCCAGCAGCCTAATAGCGGGAGCCAATGAGCAGTTCTTC.

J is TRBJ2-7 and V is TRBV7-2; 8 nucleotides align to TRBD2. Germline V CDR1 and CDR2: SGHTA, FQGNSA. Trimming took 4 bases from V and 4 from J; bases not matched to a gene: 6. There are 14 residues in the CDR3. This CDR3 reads CASSSFSGKYEQYF. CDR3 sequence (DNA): TGTGCCAGCAGCTCCTTTAGCGGGAAGTACGAGCAGTACTTC. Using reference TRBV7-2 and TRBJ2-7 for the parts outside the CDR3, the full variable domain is GAGVSQSPSNKVTEKGKDVELRCDPISGHTALYWYRQSLGQGLEFLIYFQGNSAPDKSGLPSDRFSAERTGGSVSTLTIQRTQQEDSAVYLCASSSFSGKYEQYFGPGTRLTVT.

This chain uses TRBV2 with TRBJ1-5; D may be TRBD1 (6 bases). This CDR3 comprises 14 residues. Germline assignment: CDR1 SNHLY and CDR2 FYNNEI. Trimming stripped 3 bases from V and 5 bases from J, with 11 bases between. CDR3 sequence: CASSDRGRDQPQHF. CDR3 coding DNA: TGTGCCAGCAGTGACAGGGGAAGGGATCAGCCCCAGCATTTT.

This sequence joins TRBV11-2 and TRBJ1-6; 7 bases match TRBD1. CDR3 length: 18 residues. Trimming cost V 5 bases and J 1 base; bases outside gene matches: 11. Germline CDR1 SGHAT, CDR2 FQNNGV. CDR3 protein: CASSPGDSGGSYNSPLHF. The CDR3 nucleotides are TGTGCCAGCAGCCCCGGGGACAGTGGAGGGTCCTATAATTCACCCCTCCACTTT.

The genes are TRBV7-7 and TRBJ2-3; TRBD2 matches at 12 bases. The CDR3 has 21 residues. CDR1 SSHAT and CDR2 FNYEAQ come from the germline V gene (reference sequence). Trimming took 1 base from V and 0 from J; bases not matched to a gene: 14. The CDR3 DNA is TGTGCCAGCAGCTTAGAAGCTCCTAGCGGGGGGGCCAGGAGCAGCACAGATACGCAGTATTTT. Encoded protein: CASSLEAPSGGARSSTDTQYF.

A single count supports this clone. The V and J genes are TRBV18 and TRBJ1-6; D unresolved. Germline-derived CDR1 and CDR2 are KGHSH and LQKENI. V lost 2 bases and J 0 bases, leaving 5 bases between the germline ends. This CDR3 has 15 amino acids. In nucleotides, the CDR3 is TGTGCCAGCTCACCAGCAGGCTCCTATAATTCACCCCTCCACTTT. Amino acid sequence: CASSPAGSYNSPLHF.

CDR3 loop: CASSLRPMTSGGLQETQYF. CDR3 DNA sequence: TGCGCCAGCAGTCTTAGGCCAATGACTAGCGGGGGCCTACAAGAGACCCAGTACTTC. The rearrangement joins TRBV5-1 to TRBJ2-5, with TRBD2 matching over 12 bases. CDR1 and CDR2 from the germline V gene are SGHRS and YFSETQ. With V trimmed by 5 bases and J by 2 bases, 16 bases remained unmatched. This CDR3 is 19 amino acids long.

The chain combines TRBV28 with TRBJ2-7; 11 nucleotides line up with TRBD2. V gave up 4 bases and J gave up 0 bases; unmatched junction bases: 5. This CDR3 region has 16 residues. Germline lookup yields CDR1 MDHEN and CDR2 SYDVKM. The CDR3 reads CASSSAGTSGSYEQYF. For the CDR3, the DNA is TGTGCCAGCAGTTCCGCCGGGACTAGCGGCTCCTACGAGCAGTACTTC.

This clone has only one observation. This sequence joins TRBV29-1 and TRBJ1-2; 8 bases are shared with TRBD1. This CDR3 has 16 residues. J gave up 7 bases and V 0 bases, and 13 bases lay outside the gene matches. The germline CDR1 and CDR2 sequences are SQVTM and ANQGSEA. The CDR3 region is CSVEDPGGRGQFGYTF. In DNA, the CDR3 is TGCAGCGTTGAAGATCCAGGGGGCAGGGGGCAATTTGGCTACACCTTC.

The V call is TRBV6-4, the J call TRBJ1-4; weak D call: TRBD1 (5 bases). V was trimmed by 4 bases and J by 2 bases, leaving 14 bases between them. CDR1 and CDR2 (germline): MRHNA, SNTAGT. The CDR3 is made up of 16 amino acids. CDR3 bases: TGTGCCAGCAGTGCCAGGGTAAATGGGACTAATGAAAAACTGTTTTTT. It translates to CASSARVNGTNEKLFF.

The CDR3 DNA is TGTGCCAGCTCACCAGGGACGCGCTCTGGAAACACCATATATTTT. This gives the protein CASSPGTRSGNTIYF. V gene TRBV18 combines with J gene TRBJ1-3; possible D gene TRBD1, 5 bases. Germline V gene data show CDR1 as KGHSH and CDR2 as LQKENI. Deletions cut 2 bases from V and 0 bases from J, with 8 bases between. The CDR3 totals 15 residues.

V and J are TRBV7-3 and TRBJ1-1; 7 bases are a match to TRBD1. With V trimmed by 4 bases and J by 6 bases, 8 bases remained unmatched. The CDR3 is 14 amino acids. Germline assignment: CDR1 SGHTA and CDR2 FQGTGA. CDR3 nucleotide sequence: TGTGCCAGCAGCTCTCAGACAGGGTTGTCTGAAGCTTTCTTT. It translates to CASSSQTGLSEAFF.

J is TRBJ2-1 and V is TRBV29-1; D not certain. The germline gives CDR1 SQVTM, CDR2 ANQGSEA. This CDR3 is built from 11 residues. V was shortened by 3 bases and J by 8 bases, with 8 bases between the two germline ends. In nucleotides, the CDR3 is TGCAGCGTTGAGTGGCTGGATGAGCAGTTCTTC. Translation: CSVEWLDEQFF.

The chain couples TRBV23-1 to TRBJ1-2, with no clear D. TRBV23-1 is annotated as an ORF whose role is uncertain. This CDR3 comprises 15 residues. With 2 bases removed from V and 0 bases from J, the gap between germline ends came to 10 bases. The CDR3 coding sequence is TGCGCCAGCAGTCAAACCGCAGGAACTAACTATGGCTACACCTTC. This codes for CASSQTAGTNYGYTF.

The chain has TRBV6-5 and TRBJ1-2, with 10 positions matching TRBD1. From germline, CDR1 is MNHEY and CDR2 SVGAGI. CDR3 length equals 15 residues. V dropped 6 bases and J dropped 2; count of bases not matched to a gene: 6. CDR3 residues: CASRSPGQGNYGYTF. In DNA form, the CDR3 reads TGTGCCAGCAGATCACCGGGACAGGGGAACTATGGCTACACCTTC.

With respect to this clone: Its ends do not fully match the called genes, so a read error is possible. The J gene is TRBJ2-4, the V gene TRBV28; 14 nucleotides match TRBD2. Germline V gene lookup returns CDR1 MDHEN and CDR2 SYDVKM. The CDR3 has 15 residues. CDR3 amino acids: CASSPTSGRAWGHWF. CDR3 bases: TGTGCCAGCAGTCCGACTAGCGGGAGGGCCTGGGGACATTGGTTC.

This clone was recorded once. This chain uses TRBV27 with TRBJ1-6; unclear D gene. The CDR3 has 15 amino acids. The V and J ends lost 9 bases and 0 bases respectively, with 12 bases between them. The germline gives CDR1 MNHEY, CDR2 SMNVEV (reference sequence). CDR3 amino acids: CASRPYSSYNSPLHF. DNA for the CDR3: TGTGCCAGTAGACCGTACAGCTCCTATAATTCACCCCTCCACTTT.

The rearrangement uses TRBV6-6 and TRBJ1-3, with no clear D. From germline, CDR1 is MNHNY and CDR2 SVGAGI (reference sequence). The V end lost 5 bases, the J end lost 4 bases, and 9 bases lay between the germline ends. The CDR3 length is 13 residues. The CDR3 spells CASSKNLGNTIYF. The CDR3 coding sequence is TGTGCCAGCAGTAAGAATCTCGGAAACACCATATATTTT.

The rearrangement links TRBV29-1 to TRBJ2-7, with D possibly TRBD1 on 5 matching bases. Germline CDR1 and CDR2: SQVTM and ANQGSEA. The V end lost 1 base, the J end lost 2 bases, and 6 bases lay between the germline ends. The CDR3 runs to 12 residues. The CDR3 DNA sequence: TGCAGCGTTGAAGGGACAACCTACGAGCAGTACTTC. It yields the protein CSVEGTTYEQYF.

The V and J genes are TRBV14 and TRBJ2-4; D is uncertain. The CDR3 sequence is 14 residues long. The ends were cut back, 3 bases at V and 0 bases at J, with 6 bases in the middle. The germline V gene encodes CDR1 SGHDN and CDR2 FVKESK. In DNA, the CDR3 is TGTGCCAGCAGCCACACAATAGCCAAAAACATTCAGTACTTC. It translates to CASSHTIAKNIQYF. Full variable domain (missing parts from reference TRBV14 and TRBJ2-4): EAGVTQFPSHSVIEKGQTVTLRCDPISGHDNLYWYRRVMGKEIKFLLHFVKESKQDESGMPNNRFLAERTGGTYSTLKVQPAELEDSGVYFCASSHTIAKNIQYFGAGTRLSVL.

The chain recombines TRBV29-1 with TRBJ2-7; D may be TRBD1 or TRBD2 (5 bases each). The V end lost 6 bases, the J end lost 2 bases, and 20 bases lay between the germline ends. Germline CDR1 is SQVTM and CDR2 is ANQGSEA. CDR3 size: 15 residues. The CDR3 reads CSVGGQGQSPYEQYF. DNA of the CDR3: TGCAGCGTAGGAGGACAAGGACAATCCCCCTACGAGCAGTACTTC.

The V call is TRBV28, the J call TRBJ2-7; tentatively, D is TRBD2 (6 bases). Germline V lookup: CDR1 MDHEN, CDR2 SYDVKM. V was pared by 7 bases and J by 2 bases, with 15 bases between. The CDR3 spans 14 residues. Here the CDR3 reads CASTQPGEPYEQYF. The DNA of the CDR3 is TGTGCCAGCACCCAACCGGGGGAGCCCTACGAGCAGTACTTC.

The CDR3 DNA is TGTGCCAGCAGCTTAGGCTTGGGGGCCGGGAGCTCCTACAATGAGCAGTTCTTC. Encoded protein: CASSLGLGAGSSYNEQFF. The chain joins TRBV11-2 to TRBJ2-1; D tentatively reads TRBD1 or TRBD2 (6 bases each). The V and J ends lost 1 base and 0 bases respectively, with 16 bases between them. Germline V gene sequence: CDR1 SGHAT, CDR2 FQNNGV. The CDR3 length is 18 residues.